This TCR beta chain was identified during a study of T-cell memory formation after mild COVID-19. The V end lost 5 bases, the J end lost 0 bases, and 14 bases lay between the germline ends. Germline CDR1 reads SGHTA; CDR2 reads FQGTGA. The CDR3 runs 16 residues. This clonotype came up a few times. One entry per CDR3 protein, called by TCRdb with MiXCR from the 5' RACE reads. The profile shows about 560,000 distinct CDR3 sequences, more than 15% of them singletons. The receptor was isolated from an adult woman who had mild COVID-19 (a few samples of this study predate the infection). Cell type and time point are not known. Specimen: PBMCs or a T cell subset sorted from them (not recorded which). The genes are TRBV7-3 and TRBJ2-1; tentative D call: TRBD2 (7 bases). For the CDR3, the DNA is TGTGCCAGCAGCAAAGAGGGGGGGACCTCCTACAATGAGCAGTTCTTC. It translates to CASSKEGGTSYNEQFF.